The rows below give T cell receptor beta chains drawn from one sample of a study of identical twins' blood T cells. TCRdb called the 5' RACE reads again in MiXCR, with one record for every CDR3 protein. The data contain 400,000 or so distinct CDR3 sequences, over 25% of them singletons. Sequenced input: PBMCs. Source of these receptors: a woman aged 18 to 55 in good health. Both conserved end residues are part of each CDR3. D genes are given only for firm matches. Not all rows give a size; the values are once, few, many and, for expanded clones, a class.

>TRBV3-1|NA|NA|TRBJ1-1
TGTGCCAGCAGCCGGGGAATTATGAACACTGAAGCTTTCTTT
CASSRGIMNTEAFF
>TRBV12-3/TRBV12-4|NA|NA|TRBJ1-1
TGTGCCAGCAGTTTCCGGGGGCGGACTGAAGCTTTCTTT
CASSFRGRTEAFF
>TRBV29-1|NA|NA|TRBJ1-2
TGCAGCGTTGAAGGGACGGTTAACTATGGCTACACCTTC
CSVEGTVNYGYTF
>TRBV5-6|TRBD2|NA|TRBJ2-3
TGTGCCAGCAGCTCTTTTGGGGCGGGAGTCGCAGATACGCAGTATTTT
CASSSFGAGVADTQYF
>TRBV6-1|TRBD1|many|TRBJ2-3
TGTGCCAGCAGTGAAGAAACAGGGGGCGCAGATACGCAGTATTTT
CASSEETGGADTQYF
>TRBV6-6|TRBD1|NA|TRBJ2-7
TGTGCCAGCAGTTCAGGGGGCGAGTTAAAGTACGAGCAGCACTTC
CASSSGGELKYEQHF
>TRBV12-3/TRBV12-4|NA|few|TRBJ1-2
TGTGCCAGCAGTTTCCGTCGGCTCGGCTATGGCTACACCTTC
CASSFRRLGYGYTF
>TRBV15|NA|NA|TRBJ2-3
TGTGCCACCAGCAGAGCATTCACAGATACGCAGTATTTT
CATSRAFTDTQYF
>TRBV7-2|NA|few|TRBJ1-1
TGTGCCAGCAGCTTAAAGGGGGTGGGCACTGAAGCTTTCTTT
CASSLKGVGTEAFF
>TRBV19|NA|NA|TRBJ1-2
TGTGCCAGTAGTCTGACGGACGGAACGATTAACTATGGCTACACCTTC
CASSLTDGTINYGYTF
>TRBV20-1|NA|NA|TRBJ2-5
TGCAGTGCTAGTCGCCTAGGAGGAGAGACCCAGTACTTC
CSASRLGGETQYF
>TRBV7-2|TRBD1|few|TRBJ1-2
TGTGCCAGCAGACAAGACAGGGGAGGATACGGCTACACCTTC
CASRQDRGGYGYTF
>TRBV20-1|NA|few|TRBJ1-1
TGCAGTACTGAACCCCAGGAGAAGACTGAAGCTTTCTTT
CSTEPQEKTEAFF
>TRBV27|TRBD1|NA|TRBJ1-1
TGTGCCAGCCAGACAGGGGTAGAGAGGACTGAAGCTTTCTTT
CASQTGVERTEAFF
>TRBV5-1|NA|many|TRBJ2-1
TGCGCCAGCAGCTTGGAGACACCAATATACAATGAGCAGTTCTTC
CASSLETPIYNEQFF
>TRBV7-2|NA|NA|TRBJ1-4
TGTGCCAGCAAGCCGAACGCAGATGGCGGAAAACTGTTTTTT
CASKPNADGGKLFF
>TRBV4-2|NA|many|TRBJ2-3
TGTGCCAGCAGCCAAGCCCGAGGACAGCCAGATACGCAGTATTTT
CASSQARGQPDTQYF
>TRBV11-2|NA|NA|TRBJ1-4
TGTGCCAGCAGCCCGAGTGAAGAACTGTTTTTT
CASSPSEELFF
>TRBV5-1|NA|NA|TRBJ1-1
TGCGCCAGCAGCTCGGCCAACATGAACACTGAAGCTTTCTTT
CASSSANMNTEAFF
>TRBV11-3|TRBD2|many|TRBJ2-1
TGTGCCAGCAGCTTAACCCCGGGACTAGGGGGCAATGAGCAGTTCTTC
CASSLTPGLGGNEQFF
>TRBV3-1|NA|NA|TRBJ2-7
TGTGCCAGCAGCCACGTACAGGGCAACGAGCAGTACTTC
CASSHVQGNEQYF
>TRBV10-3|TRBD2|NA|TRBJ2-7
TGTGCCATCAGCGGGAGGGAGGGCTACGAGCAGTACTTC
CAISGREGYEQYF
>TRBV10-3|TRBD2|few|TRBJ2-1
TGTGCCATCAGTCGCGCCCCGGGCGGGAGGAACACTGAGCAGTTCTTC
CAISRAPGGRNTEQFF
>TRBV20-1|NA|NA|TRBJ1-6
TGCAGTGCTAGAGCGGGCAGTCGGAGCTCCTATAATCCACCCCTCCACTTT
CSARAGSRSSYNPPLHF
>TRBV29-1|TRBD1|few|TRBJ1-4
TGCAGCGTACAGGGGGGCGAAAAACTGTTTTTT
CSVQGGEKLFF
>TRBV20-1|NA|NA|TRBJ2-7
TGCAGTGCTGGGAAGGGCGTCGGGAGAGAGCAGTACTTC
CSAGKGVGREQYF
>TRBV11-1|NA|NA|TRBJ1-1
TGTGCCAGCATCTCCAACAGGGTGAACACTGAAGCTTTCTTC
CASISNRVNTEAFF
>TRBV27|NA|NA|TRBJ2-1
TGTGCCAGCAGTCCCGGACTTATCAATGAGCAGTTCTTC
CASSPGLINEQFF
>TRBV5-1|NA|few|TRBJ1-1
TGCGCCAGCAGCTTGGTGTTGTCGAAAGAGATGAACACTGAAGCTTTCTTT
CASSLVLSKEMNTEAFF
>TRBV28|TRBD2|NA|TRBJ2-7
TGTGCCACCTCACGGGGAGGGGCCCACGAGCAGTACTTC
CATSRGGAHEQYF
>TRBV6-2/TRBV6-3|NA|NA|TRBJ1-5
TGTGCCAGCAGTTACCGCAGGAGGAGTTGGCCCCAGCATTTT
CASSYRRRSWPQHF
>TRBV20-1|NA|few|TRBJ2-1
TGCAGTGCCCCTAGGCCCGATCTTGAGCAGTTCTTC
CSAPRPDLEQFF
>TRBV19|NA|few|TRBJ1-1
TGTGCCAGTAGTATCGTCCTAGACACTGAAGCTTTCTTT
CASSIVLDTEAFF
>TRBV2|NA|few|TRBJ1-2
TGTGCCAGCAGTGAAAACAGATCTGGCTACACCTTC
CASSENRSGYTF
>TRBV28|NA|NA|TRBJ2-4
TGTGCCAGCAGCCTATTCGGGACCCTAGCCAAAAACATTCAGTACTTC
CASSLFGTLAKNIQYF
>TRBV19|NA|few|TRBJ1-1
TGTGCCAGTACCAGAGAAGCACGGGGAGCTTTCTTT
CASTREARGAFF
>TRBV5-5|NA|NA|TRBJ2-1
TGTGCCAGCAGCTTGGGCCCAGGGAGGAATGAGCAGTTCTTC
CASSLGPGRNEQFF
>TRBV20-1|NA|NA|TRBJ1-5
TGCAGTGCTAGAGATGGGTCCACGTGGCAGCCCCAGCATTTT
CSARDGSTWQPQHF
>TRBV14|TRBD1|NA|TRBJ1-2
TGTGCCAGCAGCCCGGGACAGACCTATGGCTACACCTTC
CASSPGQTYGYTF
>TRBV12-3/TRBV12-4|NA|NA|TRBJ2-1
TGTGCCAGCAGCCGTTTTGGTCCTTATGAGCAGTTCTTC
CASSRFGPYEQFF
>TRBV5-1|TRBD1|few|TRBJ2-3
TGCGCCAGCAGCCTAACCGGACAGGGATTGACAGATACGCAGTATTTT
CASSLTGQGLTDTQYF
>TRBV28|NA|few|TRBJ1-2
TGTGCCAGCAGTTCGGACCGGGACGTCCTTCTAGGCTACACCTTC
CASSSDRDVLLGYTF
>TRBV12-3/TRBV12-4|NA|NA|TRBJ1-2
TGTGCCAGCAGTATGGACACCTACTATGGCTACACCTTC
CASSMDTYYGYTF
>TRBV5-1|NA|few|TRBJ1-4
TGCGCCAGCAGCTTGGCGGGGAACCAAGAAAAACTGTTTTTT
CASSLAGNQEKLFF
>TRBV27|TRBD2|NA|TRBJ2-2
TGTGCCAGCAGTTTTACGGGACTAATGAACACCGGGGAGCTGTTTTTT
CASSFTGLMNTGELFF
>TRBV19|NA|NA|TRBJ2-1
TGTGCCAGTAGTATATCCCGACAGGCTTCCTACAATGAGCAGTTCTTC
CASSISRQASYNEQFF
>TRBV6-5|TRBD1|NA|TRBJ1-1
TGTGCCAGCAGTCCCCATGGCCAGGGGGGAACTGAAGCTTTCTTT
CASSPHGQGGTEAFF
>TRBV5-1|NA|once|TRBJ2-1
TGCGCCAGCAGGTTAGGACCGGATCTTGAGCAGTTCTTC
CASRLGPDLEQFF
>TRBV18|NA|many|TRBJ2-7
TGTGCCAGCTCACTGTCCAAGAAAGGCGACGAGCAGTACTTC
CASSLSKKGDEQYF